Listed below are T cell receptor beta chains from one sample, sequenced in a study of cytomegalovirus exposure and HLA in healthy donors. Profiling relied on immunoSEQ multiplex PCR, and the TCRdb table lists in-frame clones only, not all of them. The sample carries 200,000 or so clones, around three quarters recorded once. Sequencing used PBMCs. These receptors originate from a man in his forties in good health and CMV-seronegative. Each CDR3 is given with its conserved first and last residue. A D gene is named only where the DNA matches it firmly. Only part of the rows carry a size: once, few, many, or a class if the clone is expanded.

V gene	clone size	J gene	D gene	CDR3 DNA	CDR3 protein
TRBV6-6	NA	TRBJ2-6	NA	TGTGCCAGCAGTGAGCGTCTCTCTGGGGCCAACGTCCTGACTTTC	CASSERLSGANVLTF
TRBV5-1	NA	TRBJ2-5	TRBD2	TGCGCCAGCAGCTTGGGACTAGCGGCCTTACAAGAGACCCAGTACTTC	CASSLGLAALQETQYF
TRBV5-1	NA	TRBJ1-2	TRBD1	TGCGCCAGCAGCCTTCGGGGACAGGTGATCTATGGCTACACCTTC	CASSLRGQVIYGYTF
TRBV11-3	NA	TRBJ2-7	NA	TGTGCCAGCAGCCCCTCAGATTCTAGAGGTGGGCAGTACTTC	CASSPSDSRGGQYF
TRBV16	NA	TRBJ2-7	TRBD1	TGTGCCAGCAGCCAATCCGAAGGGGGCAGATACGAGCAGTACTTC	CASSQSEGGRYEQYF
TRBV7-9	few	TRBJ2-1	NA	TGTGCCAGCAGCTTAGCGGAATTGGGGAGGAATGAGCAGTTCTTC	CASSLAELGRNEQFF
TRBV2	NA	TRBJ1-3	TRBD1	TGTGCCAGCAGAGCCGCTTTAGGGACAGGGACAACTAAAAACACCATATATTTT	CASRAALGTGTTKNTIYF
TRBV2	NA	TRBJ2-7	NA	TGTGCCAGCAAGTACGGCTCCTACGAGCAGTACTTC	CASKYGSYEQYF
TRBV11-3	NA	TRBJ2-2	TRBD1	TGTGCCAGCAGCTGGGACAGCAGGACCGGGGAGCTGTTTTTT	CASSWDSRTGELFF
TRBV28	NA	TRBJ1-5	NA	TGTGCCAGCAGCCCCCCTGCCGGTAGCAATCAGCCCCAGCATTTT	CASSPPAGSNQPQHF
TRBV27	NA	TRBJ2-1	TRBD2	TGTGCCAGCAGTTTCAGTAGCGGGGGGCACAATGAGCAGTTCTTC	CASSFSSGGHNEQFF
TRBV2	once	TRBJ1-2	TRBD1	TGTGCCAGCATTCTCGACAGGGGGCCCTATGGCTACACCTTC	CASILDRGPYGYTF
TRBV5-1	NA	TRBJ2-7	TRBD1	TGCGCCAGCAGCCAAGACAGGGGACGCGAGCAGTACTTC	CASSQDRGREQYF
TRBV28	NA	TRBJ2-7	NA	TGTGCCAGCAGCCGGACTGTCTACGAGCAGTACTTC	CASSRTVYEQYF
TRBV2	NA	TRBJ2-7	TRBD1	TGTGCCAGCAGTGTAAGTCGGGACAGGTCCCCCGAGCAGTACTTC	CASSVSRDRSPEQYF
TRBV5-4	few	TRBJ2-3	TRBD2	TGTGCCAGCAGCTTGAGGCTAGCGGGGGGCTCAGATACGCAGTATTTT	CASSLRLAGGSDTQYF
TRBV4-1	few	TRBJ1-1	TRBD1	TGCGCCAGCAGCCTCCCGAGACAGGGGTTGAACACTGAAGCTTTCTTT	CASSLPRQGLNTEAFF
TRBV2	NA	TRBJ2-1	TRBD2	TGTGCCAGCAGTGAAGCGGGACTAGCGGCGGTTGAGCAGTTCTTC	CASSEAGLAAVEQFF
TRBV2	NA	TRBJ1-5	NA	TGTGCCAGCAGTGAAGGGACACATAGCAATCAGCCCCAGCATTTT	CASSEGTHSNQPQHF
TRBV28	NA	TRBJ1-5	NA	TGTGCCAGCAGTTTTCTGGGGGCCAGCAATCAGCCCCAGCATTTT	CASSFLGASNQPQHF
TRBV7-6	NA	TRBJ2-7	NA	TGTGCCAGCAGCTTACCCGGACAGATCTACGAGCAGTACTTC	CASSLPGQIYEQYF
TRBV5-6	NA	TRBJ2-1	TRBD1	TGTGCCAGCAGCCCGGGGCAACACAGGGGGAGATACAATGAGCAGTTCTTC	CASSPGQHRGRYNEQFF
TRBV10-3	NA	TRBJ2-7	TRBD2	TGTGCCTCAACAGCCGGGGGGGGCGAGCAGTACTTC	CASTAGGGEQYF
TRBV5-1	NA	TRBJ1-6	TRBD1	TGCGCCAGCAGCTTACGGACAGGGGAAAGTTCACCCCTCCACTTT	CASSLRTGESSPLHF
TRBV2	few	TRBJ1-5	NA	TGTGCCAGCAGTGAAGAAAGGGGTCTGGGTCAGCCCCAGCATTTT	CASSEERGLGQPQHF
TRBV2	few	TRBJ2-2	TRBD2	TGTGCCAGCAATGGCGGGAGCGCGAACACCGGGGAGCTGTTTTTT	CASNGGSANTGELFF
TRBV5-6	NA	TRBJ2-1	TRBD2	TGTGCCAGCACTCCGGAGGGTGGACTAGCGGTCTACAATGAGCAGTTCTTC	CASTPEGGLAVYNEQFF
TRBV5-1	NA	TRBJ2-2	TRBD1	TGCGCCAGCAGCTTAGCCCCGGACAGGCCCACCGGGGAGCTGTTTTTT	CASSLAPDRPTGELFF
TRBV18	NA	TRBJ2-4	TRBD2	TGTGCCAGCTCACCAGGGGGGAGGGCGAAAAACATTCAGTACTTC	CASSPGGRAKNIQYF
TRBV30	NA	TRBJ2-1	TRBD2	TGTGCCTGGAATAGCGGGAGGGGTTACAATGAGCAGTTCTTC	CAWNSGRGYNEQFF
TRBV27	once	TRBJ2-2	NA	TGTGCCAGCAGTTTCGAGGGTTGGGGCGGGGAGCTGTTTTTT	CASSFEGWGGELFF
TRBV6-1	NA	TRBJ2-7	NA	TGTGCCAGCAGTGAAGCGCTTCTTCGCAGGAACCCCTACGAGCAGTACTTC	CASSEALLRRNPYEQYF
TRBV25-1	NA	TRBJ2-7	TRBD1	TGTGCCAGCAACCCAGGGACAGGGACCGACTACGAGCAGTACTTC	CASNPGTGTDYEQYF
TRBV21-1	NA	TRBJ2-7	NA	TGTGCCAGCAGCAAAGTGGTCGGCCTCCACACGACTCTCGAGCAGTACTTC	CASSKVVGLHTTLEQYF
TRBV13	NA	TRBJ2-7	TRBD2	TGTGCCAGCAGCCCCGGACTAGCGGGGGAGCAGTACTTC	CASSPGLAGEQYF
TRBV29-1	NA	TRBJ2-3	TRBD1	TGCAGCGTTACGGGACAGGGGACTCAGAGTACGCAGTATTTT	CSVTGQGTQSTQYF
TRBV5-1	NA	TRBJ1-2	NA	TGCGCCAGCGGCCCTGCCGGACAGCCATATGGCTACACCTTC	CASGPAGQPYGYTF
TRBV10-3	NA	TRBJ2-1	NA	TGTGCCATCAGTGAGTCGATTTTATCCCGGAGCCGCTCCTACAATGAGCAGTTCTTC	CAISESILSRSRSYNEQFF
TRBV7-9	NA	TRBJ1-4	NA	TGTGCCAGCAGCTTCCGGGAAAAACTGTTTTTT	CASSFREKLFF
TRBV15	NA	TRBJ2-7	NA	TGTGCCACCAGCAGAGGTCCCACAGGGCCCTACGAGCAGTACTTC	CATSRGPTGPYEQYF
TRBV6-6	NA	TRBJ2-5	TRBD1	TGTGCCAGCACCTGGGACAGGGGGCAGCAAGAGACCCAGTACTTC	CASTWDRGQQETQYF
TRBV2	NA	TRBJ2-3	NA	TGTGCCAGCAGTGACGTCAGGAGCACAGATACGCAGTATTTT	CASSDVRSTDTQYF
TRBV6-6	NA	TRBJ2-7	TRBD1	TGTGCCAGCAGCGAACAGGGGTGGGAGCAGTACTTC	CASSEQGWEQYF
TRBV18	few	TRBJ1-3	NA	TGTGCCAGCTCACCCGTTGACAGGATCACTGGAAACACCATATATTTT	CASSPVDRITGNTIYF
TRBV15	NA	TRBJ2-7	TRBD1	TGTGCCACCAGCAGTACAGGGGAAGGCCAGTACTTC	CATSSTGEGQYF
TRBV14	NA	TRBJ2-7	NA	TGTGCCAGCAGCCGATACAAAAAAAACGAGCAGTACTTC	CASSRYKKNEQYF
TRBV19	once	TRBJ2-1	NA	TGTGCCAGTAGCCTGGGCCCCTCCGCTAATGAGCAGTTCTTC	CASSLGPSANEQFF
TRBV6-5	once	TRBJ2-7	TRBD2	TGTGCCAGCAGTTCTGGACTAGCCGCCTGGGGTGAGCAGTACTTC	CASSSGLAAWGEQYF
TRBV7-2	once	TRBJ1-5	NA	TGTGCCAGCAGCTTAACAGGGAGACAGCCCCAGCATTTT	CASSLTGRQPQHF
TRBV10-2	NA	TRBJ2-7	TRBD1	TGCGCCAGCAGTGAGGTACGACAGGGGGGCTACGAGCAGTACTTC	CASSEVRQGGYEQYF